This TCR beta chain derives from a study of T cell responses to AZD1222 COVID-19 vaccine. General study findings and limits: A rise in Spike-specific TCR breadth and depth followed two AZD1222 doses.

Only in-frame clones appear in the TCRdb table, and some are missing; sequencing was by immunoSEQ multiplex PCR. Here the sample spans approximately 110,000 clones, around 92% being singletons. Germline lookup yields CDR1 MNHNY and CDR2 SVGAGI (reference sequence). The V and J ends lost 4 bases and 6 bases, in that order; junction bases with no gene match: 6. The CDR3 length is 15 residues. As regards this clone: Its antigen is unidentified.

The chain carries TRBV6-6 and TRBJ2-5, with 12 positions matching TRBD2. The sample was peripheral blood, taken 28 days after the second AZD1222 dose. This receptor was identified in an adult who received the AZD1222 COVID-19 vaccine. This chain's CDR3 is CASSLTSGGQQTQYF. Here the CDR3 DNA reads TGTGCCAGCAGTTTGACTAGCGGGGGTCAGCAGACCCAGTACTTC.